This T cell receptor (beta chain) originates from a study of T cell changes during pregnancy in multiple sclerosis. This table comes from immunoSEQ multiplex PCR, and its TCRdb copy is limited to in-frame clones, with some not included. The table records roughly 68,000 clones, about 92% of them present only once. This CDR3 comprises 15 residues. CDR1 and CDR2 (germline): MNHEY, SMNVEV (reference sequence). V shed 6 bases, J shed 0 bases, and the junction held 7 bases outside the gene matches. The sequencing used peripheral blood, collected in the second trimester of pregnancy. The sequence came from a female donor in good health, enrolled as a control in a pregnancy study. The V call is TRBV27, the J call TRBJ1-2; TRBD1 agrees at 7 bases. DNA of the CDR3: TGTGCCAGCAGAGTTATGGGACAGCCTAACTATGGCTACACCTTC. Its protein is CASRVMGQPNYGYTF.